These 28 T cell receptor beta chains originate from one sample sequenced in a study of cytomegalovirus exposure and HLA in healthy donors. A multiplex PCR was run with 60 Vbeta primers and 13 Jbeta primers. The data were produced by immunoSEQ multiplex PCR, yet TCRdb's version contains in-frame clones alone and is incomplete. Recorded for this sample: 45,000 to 65,000 clones. Sequencing was done on a sample of PBMCs. All receptors derive from a man between 18 and 35 years old in good health and CMV-seropositive.

The chain links TRBV4-1 to TRBJ2-7, with D maybe TRBD2 (5 bases). V lost 0 bases, J lost 2 bases, and 17 bases lay in between. The germline gives CDR1 MGHRA, CDR2 YSYEKL. This CDR3 spans 17 amino acids. The CDR3: CASSQDPSGYYPYEQYF. The DNA for the CDR3 is TGCGCCAGCAGCCAAGATCCGAGCGGTTATTACCCCTACGAGCAGTACTTC.

The CDR3: CASSPHPPSGRGETQYF. For the CDR3, the DNA is TGTGCCAGCAGCCCTCACCCCCCTAGCGGGAGGGGAGAGACCCAGTACTTC. This chain joins TRBV9 and TRBJ2-5; the match to TRBD2 covers 12 bases. Germline V lookup: CDR1 SGDLS, CDR2 YYNGEE. J was trimmed by 4 bases and V by 4 bases; bases with no gene match: 11. CDR3 length: 17 amino acids. The entire variable domain, with the rest obtained from reference TRBV9 and TRBJ2-5, is as follows: DSGVTQTPKHLITATGQRVTLRCSPRSGDLSVYWYQQSLDQGLQFLIQYYNGEERAKGNILERFSAQQFPDLHSELNLSSLELGDSALYFCASSPHPPSGRGETQYFGPGTRLLVL.

This chain uses TRBV6-6 with TRBJ1-2; D is perhaps TRBD1 (6 bases). This CDR3 spans 15 amino acids. Trimming took off 2 bases at V and 3 bases at J, with 13 bases between the two ends. Germline V gives CDR1 MNHNY, CDR2 SVGAGI (reference sequence). The CDR3 coding sequence is TGTGCCAGCAGTTACCCCGGACAGTCCGACTATGGCTACACCTTC. Translating gives CASSYPGQSDYGYTF.

In nucleotides, the CDR3 is TGTGCCAGCAGCTTAGCAGGGCGGGACACTGAAGCTTTCTTT. Amino acids: CASSLAGRDTEAFF. The chain employs TRBV7-9 and TRBJ1-1; unclear D gene. This CDR3 is 14 amino acids long. The germline gives CDR1 SEHNR, CDR2 FQNEAQ (reference sequence). V dropped 0 bases and J dropped 3 bases, with 8 bases sitting between them.

The CDR3 nucleotides are TGTGCCAGCAGTGAATCGATAGTTCCCTCCTACGAGCAGTACTTC. It specifies CASSESIVPSYEQYF. V is TRBV25-1 and J is TRBJ2-5, with D hard to call. Gene TRBJ2-7 matches the end of the DNA better, so the J call may be wrong. Germline V CDR1 and CDR2: MGHDK, SYGVNS. The CDR3 runs to 15 residues.

This rearrangement joins TRBV19 to TRBJ1-2; a possible D gene is TRBD1 (6 bases). The V gene lost 1 base and the J gene lost 1 base, with 13 bases spanning the gap. The CDR3 runs to 16 residues. The germline CDR1 and CDR2 sequences are LNHDA and SQIVND (reference sequence). The CDR3 protein is CASSIAQDRINYGYTF. CDR3 bases: TGTGCCAGTAGTATAGCCCAGGACAGAATTAACTATGGCTACACCTTC. Combining the CDR3 with reference TRBV19 and TRBJ1-2 gives the whole variable domain DGGITQSPKYLFRKEGQNVTLSCEQNLNHDAMYWYRQDPGQGLRLIYYSQIVNDFQKGDIAEGYSVSREKKESFPLTVTSAQKNPTAFYLCASSIAQDRINYGYTFGSGTRLTVV.

This chain uses TRBV2 with TRBJ2-3; TRBD2 agrees at 7 bases. V gave up 8 bases and J gave up 6 bases; unmatched junction bases: 5. CDR1 and CDR2 from the germline V gene are SNHLY and FYNNEI. The CDR3 consists of 12 residues. DNA of the CDR3: TGTGCCAGCGGGGGGGGGACGGATACGCAGTATTTT. This codes for CASGGGTDTQYF. Using reference TRBV2 and TRBJ2-3 for the parts outside the CDR3, the full variable domain is EPEVTQTPSHQVTQMGQEVILRCVPISNHLYFYWYRQILGQKVEFLVSFYNNEISEKSEIFDDQFSVERPDGSNFTLKIRSTKLEDSAMYFCASGGGTDTQYFGPGTRLTVL.

The chain is built from TRBV6-5 and TRBJ2-7; the D gene is possibly TRBD1 (6 bases). The CDR3 covers 16 residues. With 0 bases removed from V and 0 bases from J, the gap between germline ends came to 12 bases. Germline-derived CDR1 and CDR2 are MNHEY and SVGAGI. For the CDR3, the DNA is TGTGCCAGCAGTTACTCGAATCTGGACAGCTCCTACGAGCAGTACTTC. Protein sequence: CASSYSNLDSSYEQYF.

This chain connects TRBV13 to TRBJ1-1, with a tentative D call TRBD1 (5 bases). V was trimmed by 6 bases and J by 3 bases, leaving 17 bases between them. This CDR3 spans 15 amino acids. Germline CDR1 and CDR2: PRHDT and FYEKMQ (reference sequence). The CDR3 DNA reads as TGTGCCAGCAGTGCAAACGGGCAGGGCGACACTGAAGCTTTCTTT. It translates to CASSANGQGDTEAFF.

V gene TRBV5-1 combines with J gene TRBJ2-7, with 11 bases identical to TRBD2. The CDR3 consists of 15 residues. V lost 4 bases to trimming and J lost 0 bases; unmatched junction nucleotides: 3. Looked up from germline, CDR1 is SGHRS and CDR2 is YFSETQ. This chain's CDR3 is CASSPLAGGSYEQYF. Here the CDR3 DNA reads TGCGCCAGCAGCCCGCTAGCGGGAGGCTCCTACGAGCAGTACTTC.

The chain uses TRBV30 and TRBJ2-7, with 10 nucleotides matching TRBD2. There are 12 residues in the CDR3. Germline trimming cut 4 bases from V and 3 bases from J; bases unmatched to any gene: 0. Per the germline V gene, CDR1 is GTSNPN and CDR2 is SVGIG (reference sequence). The CDR3 DNA reads TGTGCCTGGACTAGCGGGAGCTACGAGCAGTACTTC. Translated: CAWTSGSYEQYF.

This chain joins TRBV13 and TRBJ1-6, with a possible D match to TRBD1 (6 bases). Per germline, CDR1 PRHDT and CDR2 FYEKMQ (reference sequence). The CDR3 spans 13 residues. V was clipped by 6 bases and J by 6 bases, with 9 bases between them. The CDR3 DNA follows: TGTGCCAGCAGGGACAGCCTTAATTCACCCCTCCACTTT. Amino acid sequence: CASRDSLNSPLHF.

The chain employs TRBV2 and TRBJ2-7, with 9 bases identical to TRBD1. This CDR3 has 15 residues. The germline V gene has CDR1 SNHLY and CDR2 FYNNEI. The junction had 4 bases not matched to a gene; V was cut back by 0 bases and J by 4 bases. The CDR3 here is CASSEAWDREYEQYF. CDR3 in DNA: TGTGCCAGCAGTGAAGCGTGGGACAGGGAGTACGAGCAGTACTTC.

The chain carries TRBV7-6 and TRBJ2-3; 9 bases line up with TRBD2. The CDR3 is made up of 15 amino acids. Looked up from germline, CDR1 is SGHVS and CDR2 is FNYEAQ. V gave up 1 base and J gave up 3 bases; unmatched junction bases: 2. CDR3 in DNA: TGTGCCAGCAGCTTAGGCGGGAGGGAAACAGATACGCAGTATTTT. Translating it yields CASSLGGRETDTQYF.

The chain combines TRBV10-1 with TRBJ2-3, with D unclear. CDR1 is WNHNN, CDR2 SYGVQD, per germline (reference sequence). V gave up 3 bases and J gave up 2 bases, with 12 bases separating them. This CDR3 is 15 amino acids long. CDR3 protein: CASSDSTHPTDTQYF. The CDR3 DNA is TGCGCCAGCAGTGACTCGACACACCCCACAGATACGCAGTATTTT.

The V call is TRBV11-3, the J call TRBJ1-1, with a possible D match to TRBD1 (5 bases). Germline values: CDR1 SGHNT, CDR2 YENEEA. The CDR3 contains 13 residues. Deletions cut 3 bases from V and 4 bases from J, with 9 bases between. CDR3 loop: CASSFQGGTEAFF. Written as DNA, the CDR3 is TGTGCCAGCAGCTTTCAGGGAGGCACTGAAGCTTTCTTT.

The gene calls are TRBV4-1 and TRBJ1-2; TRBD1 is a possible D gene (5 bases). Trimming took 0 bases from V and 4 from J, leaving 15 bases between them. This CDR3 is built from 16 residues. CDR1 and CDR2 from the germline V gene are MGHRA and YSYEKL. In DNA form, the CDR3 reads TGCGCCAGCAGCCAAGACCAGGGCGCGGGGATCTATGGCTACACCTTC. Translating gives CASSQDQGAGIYGYTF.

J is TRBJ2-2 and V is TRBV30; 7 positions match TRBD2. With 3 bases clipped from V and 7 bases from J, the junction kept 8 bases outside the gene matches. The germline CDR1 and CDR2 sequences are GTSNPN and SVGIG (reference sequence). The CDR3 runs 14 residues. The CDR3: CAWSPGLDGGELFF. The CDR3 DNA follows: TGTGCCTGGAGCCCCGGACTAGATGGCGGGGAGCTGTTTTTT. Based on the CDR3 plus reference TRBV30 and TRBJ2-2, the full variable domain is SQTIHQWPATLVQPVGSPLSLECTVEGTSNPNLYWYRQAAGRGLQLLFYSVGIGQISSEVPQNLSASRPQDRQFILSSKKLLLSDSGFYLCAWSPGLDGGELFFGEGSRLTVL.

The rearrangement joins TRBV13 to TRBJ2-7; 11 bases fit TRBD1. V trimming: 6 bases; J trimming: 6 bases; junction bases outside the gene matches: 7. The CDR3 has 14 residues. In germline, CDR1 is PRHDT, CDR2 FYEKMQ (reference sequence). The CDR3 coding sequence is TGTGCCAGCAGTATCCGGGACAGGGGGGGCGAGCAGTACTTC. Its protein product is CASSIRDRGGEQYF. Using reference TRBV13 and TRBJ2-7 for the parts outside the CDR3, the full variable domain is AAGVIQSPRHLIKEKRETATLKCYPIPRHDTVYWYQQGPGQDPQFLISFYEKMQSDKGSIPDRFSAQQFSDYHSELNMSSLELGDSALYFCASSIRDRGGEQYFGPGTRLTVT.

This chain uses TRBV30 with TRBJ1-1, with TRBD1 matching 12 bases. Looked up from germline, CDR1 is GTSNPN and CDR2 is SVGIG (reference sequence). V shed 5 bases, J shed 7 bases, and the junction held 8 bases outside the gene matches. CDR3 length: 14 residues. The CDR3 region has the DNA TGTGCCTGGTCCGGGACAGGGGGCATGATTGAAGCTTTCTTT. This gives the protein CAWSGTGGMIEAFF. Complete variable domain (other parts from reference TRBV30 and TRBJ1-1): SQTIHQWPATLVQPVGSPLSLECTVEGTSNPNLYWYRQAAGRGLQLLFYSVGIGQISSEVPQNLSASRPQDRQFILSSKKLLLSDSGFYLCAWSGTGGMIEAFFGQGTRLTVV.

The chain has TRBV4-1 and TRBJ2-3, with D possibly matching TRBD1 (6 bases). The CDR3 has 17 residues. V was cut by 8 bases and J by 7 bases, with 28 bases left in between. Germline V gene lookup returns CDR1 MGHRA and CDR2 YSYEKL. CDR3: CASGAKMQGPPSNTQYF. CDR3 in DNA: TGCGCCAGCGGAGCCAAGATGCAGGGGCCCCCGTCCAATACGCAGTATTTT.

With regard to this clone: The sample carries other DNA sequences with the same CDR3. The V call is TRBV4-2, the J call TRBJ2-7, with TRBD2 matching 14 bases. Trimming at V came to 3 bases and at J to 3 bases, leaving 4 bases not matched to a gene. Germline assignment: CDR1 LGHNA and CDR2 YNFKEQ. This CDR3 has 16 residues. This CDR3 is CASSQDGTSGSYEQYF. DNA of the CDR3: TGTGCCAGCAGCCAGGATGGGACTAGCGGGAGCTACGAGCAGTACTTC.

The chain has TRBV7-9 and TRBJ2-7, with no clear D. The CDR3 runs to 12 residues. CDR1 is SEHNR and CDR2 is FQNEAQ in the germline V gene (reference sequence). V lost 2 bases, J lost 6 bases, and 8 bases lay in between. CDR3 in DNA: TGTGCCAGCAGCTTACCACAGACCGAGCAGTACTTC. This encodes CASSLPQTEQYF.

The gene calls are TRBV6-1 and TRBJ2-1; 10 bases match TRBD2. V lost 10 bases and J lost 3; bases outside the gene matches: 6. CDR1 is MNHNS, CDR2 SASEGT, per germline. The CDR3 length is 14 residues. The CDR3, as DNA: TGTGCCATCGCGACTAGCGGGCGCTACAATGAGCAGTTCTTC. It translates to CAIATSGRYNEQFF.

The chain combines TRBV10-3 with TRBJ1-4; tentatively, D is TRBD1 (5 bases). Trimming removed 0 bases from V and 7 bases from J, with 12 bases in between. Looked up from germline, CDR1 is ENHRY and CDR2 is SYGVKD. The CDR3 runs 15 residues. The CDR3 DNA sequence: TGTGCCATCAGTGAGTCAGTCCAGGGAGGTGAAAAACTGTTTTTT. It yields the protein CAISESVQGGEKLFF.

This sequence joins TRBV5-1 and TRBJ2-5; D may be TRBD2 (5 bases). From germline, CDR1 is SGHRS and CDR2 YFSETQ. The CDR3 loop spans 14 amino acids. Trimming stripped 0 bases from V and 3 bases from J, with 9 bases between. In nucleotides, the CDR3 is TGCGCCAGCAGCTTGGCAGCGGCTAAAGAGACCCAGTACTTC. Protein sequence: CASSLAAAKETQYF.

The chain links TRBV11-2 to TRBJ2-3, with D hard to call. CDR1 and CDR2 from the germline V gene are SGHAT and FQNNGV. V shed 2 bases and J shed 4 bases, with 7 bases lying between them. The CDR3 spans 13 residues. Here the CDR3 DNA reads TGTGCCAGCAGCTTATCGGTGCCAGATACGCAGTATTTT. Its protein is CASSLSVPDTQYF. Based on the CDR3 plus reference TRBV11-2 and TRBJ2-3, the full variable domain is EAGVAQSPRYKIIEKRQSVAFWCNPISGHATLYWYQQILGQGPKLLIQFQNNGVVDDSQLPKDRFSAERLKGVDSTLKIQPAKLEDSAVYLCASSLSVPDTQYFGPGTRLTVL.

The genes are TRBV11-2 and TRBJ1-2; TRBD1 matches 12 bases. Germline lookup yields CDR1 SGHAT and CDR2 FQNNGV. CDR3 size: 15 residues. The trim removed 4 bases at V and 4 bases at J, leaving 4 bases unmatched. The CDR3 sequence is CASSSGTGGIYGYTF. DNA of the CDR3: TGTGCCAGCAGCTCCGGGACAGGGGGCATCTATGGCTACACCTTC.